The 12 T cell receptor beta chains below were found in one sample sequenced in a study of blood T cells in healthy people across ages. A second 7 to 11 cycle PCR used barcoded and J-beta primers. TCRdb used MiXCR to reprocess the 5' RACE reads, holding one entry per CDR3 protein. The sample carries fewer than 1 million distinct CDR3 sequences, 40% to 50% recorded once. Sequenced: blood. All receptors derive from a man aged 55 to 69 in good health.

The chain is built from TRBV9 and TRBJ2-6; D remains ambiguous. V was cut by 0 bases and J by 0 bases, with 1 base left in between. Germline loops: CDR1 SGDLS, CDR2 YYNGEE. The CDR3 has 14 amino acids. CDR3 in amino acids: CASSVASGANVLTF. CDR3 nucleotide sequence: TGTGCCAGCAGCGTAGCCTCTGGGGCCAACGTCCTGACTTTC.

The rearrangement joins TRBV2 to TRBJ2-1; D is unresolved. The CDR3 has 11 amino acids. In germline, CDR1 is SNHLY, CDR2 FYNNEI. With 3 bases removed from V and 9 bases from J, the gap between germline ends came to 6 bases. The CDR3 DNA sequence: TGTGCCAGCAGTGAGTACTCTGAGCAGTTCTTC. Protein: CASSEYSEQFF.

The chain has TRBV3-1 and TRBJ2-7; TRBD1 agrees at 9 bases. This CDR3 has 15 residues. CDR1 LGHDT and CDR2 YNNKEL come from the germline V gene (reference sequence). Trimming removed 4 bases from V and 7 bases from J; junction bases left unmatched: 11. CDR3 in DNA: TGTGCCAGCAGCCTCACCGGGACAGGGACTTGGGAGCAGTACTTC. Translated: CASSLTGTGTWEQYF.

This clonotype was seen only a few times. The genes are TRBV6-5 and TRBJ2-6, with 7 bases aligning to TRBD1. Germline V gene data show CDR1 as MNHEY and CDR2 as SVGAGI. The V and J ends lost 2 bases and 1 base, in that order; junction bases with no gene match: 11. This CDR3 has 19 residues. The CDR3 DNA is TGTGCCAGCAGTTACACCCCAGGGGGAGACATATCTGGGGCCAACGTCCTGACTTTC. Translation: CASSYTPGGDISGANVLTF.

This clonotype was seen a few times. This rearrangement joins TRBV7-9 to TRBJ1-5, with D unresolved. Germline CDR1 is SEHNR and CDR2 is FQNEAQ (reference sequence). Trimming left V 5 bases short and J 5 bases short, with 10 bases between. This CDR3 spans 13 amino acids. The CDR3 region is CASSVGTDQPQHF. CDR3 DNA sequence: TGTGCCAGCAGCGTCGGTACGGATCAGCCCCAGCATTTT.

The rearrangement joins TRBV12-3 or TRBV12-4 to TRBJ2-1; TRBD1 might be the D (6 bases). V was shortened by 7 bases and J by 3 bases, with 16 bases between the two germline ends. This CDR3 is built from 15 residues. The CDR3 DNA sequence: TGTGCCAGCACCAATTTTGGACAGAACTACAATGAGCAGTTCTTC. This sequence encodes CASTNFGQNYNEQFF.

This clonotype was seen only a few times. The chain joins TRBV9 to TRBJ2-5; no clear D gene. Deletions cut 0 bases from V and 3 bases from J, with 6 bases between. CDR1 SGDLS and CDR2 YYNGEE come from the germline V gene. The CDR3 is made up of 13 amino acids. CDR3 bases: TGTGCCAGCAGCGTAGACAGCAAAGAGACCCAGTACTTC. The encoded protein is CASSVDSKETQYF.

The V gene is TRBV5-1, the J gene TRBJ1-1; D gene uncertain. The CDR3 is 12 amino acids. The germline V gene has CDR1 SGHRS and CDR2 YFSETQ. V was cut by 4 bases and J by 7 bases, with 11 bases left in between. CDR3 coding DNA: TGCGCCAGCAGCACCGGACGAGGTGAAGCTTTCTTT. The encoded protein is CASSTGRGEAFF. Full variable domain (remainder filled in from reference TRBV5-1 and TRBJ1-1): KAGVTQTPRYLIKTRGQQVTLSCSPISGHRSVSWYQQTPGQGLQFLFEYFSETQRNKGNFPGRFSGRQFSNSRSEMNVSTLELGDSALYLCASSTGRGEAFFGQGTRLTVV.

The genes are TRBV7-2 and TRBJ2-1; 8 positions agree with TRBD2. CDR1 is SGHTA, CDR2 FQGNSA, per germline. The trim removed 5 bases at V and 11 bases at J, leaving 8 bases unmatched. This CDR3 contains 13 residues. The CDR3 DNA is TGTGCCAGCAGCCCGCACGCGGGAGGTAAGCAGTTCTTC. Translating gives CASSPHAGGKQFF. Combining the CDR3 with reference TRBV7-2 and TRBJ2-1 gives the whole variable domain GAGVSQSPSNKVTEKGKDVELRCDPISGHTALYWYRQSLGQGLEFLIYFQGNSAPDKSGLPSDRFSAERTGGSVSTLTIQRTQQEDSAVYLCASSPHAGGKQFFGPGTRLTVL.

The rearrangement joins TRBV27 to TRBJ1-5; D possibly corresponds to TRBD1 (5 bases). The germline V gene encodes CDR1 MNHEY and CDR2 SMNVEV (reference sequence). V dropped 3 bases and J dropped 3 bases, with 9 bases sitting between them. This CDR3 region has 14 residues. CDR3 DNA: TGTGCCAGCAGTTTTGCAGGGAACAATCAGCCCCAGCATTTT. Translation: CASSFAGNNQPQHF.

The chain links TRBV11-2 to TRBJ2-2, with TRBD1 matching over 11 bases. The CDR3 is 14 amino acids. Germline V lookup: CDR1 SGHAT, CDR2 FQNNGV. Trimming removed 8 bases from V and 5 bases from J; junction bases left unmatched: 4. The CDR3 nucleotides read TGTGCCAGCTTCGGGACAGGGGGGACCGGGGAGCTGTTTTTT. It specifies CASFGTGGTGELFF.

The chain recombines TRBV4-1 with TRBJ1-1, with D perhaps matching TRBD1 (5 bases). CDR3 length: 16 amino acids. From germline, CDR1 is MGHRA and CDR2 YSYEKL. V dropped 0 bases and J dropped 4 bases, with 15 bases sitting between them. CDR3 sequence: CASSQDGSRGTTEAFF. The DNA of the CDR3 is TGCGCCAGCAGCCAAGATGGTTCGAGGGGAACCACTGAAGCTTTCTTT.